This T cell receptor beta chain is from a study of cytomegalovirus exposure and HLA in healthy donors. Overall study results and limits: Confirmation in vitro established that a few CMV-associated chains were specific for CMV antigens.

Profiled with immunoSEQ multiplex PCR; TCRdb holds only in-frame clones, not every one. The sample has under 400,000 clones; around 90% are singletons. Regarding this clone: Its cognate antigen is unknown.

This TCR came from a man aged 25 to 45 in good health and CMV-seronegative. The sequencing input was PBMCs.

The CDR3 region has the DNA TGTGCCACCAGCAGAGGGACAGATCAAGAGACCCAGTACTTC. Translating gives CATSRGTDQETQYF. This chain uses TRBV15 with TRBJ2-5; TRBD1 might be the D (6 bases). Trimming removed 1 base at V and 2 bases at J, with 8 bases between. From germline, CDR1 is LNHNV and CDR2 YYDKDF (reference sequence). This CDR3 contains 14 residues. Based on the CDR3 plus reference TRBV15 and TRBJ2-5, the full variable domain is DAMVIQNPRYQVTQFGKPVTLSCSQTLNHNVMYWYQQKSSQAPKLLFHYYDKDFNNEADTPDNFQSRRPNTSFCFLDIRSPGLGDTAMYLCATSRGTDQETQYFGPGTRLLVL.